Included here is one T cell receptor beta chain sequence, with context. Its antigen is unknown. This entry comes from a study of T-cell reconstitution after alpha-beta-depleted transplantation in children. General observations from the study: Newly produced T cells mostly accounted for T-cell counts and diversity one year post-transplant. By about two months after transplant, alpha-beta T cells reportedly arose from several hundred graft clones that had expanded. For some patients, TCRbeta diversity was high at day 60 because of recipient T cells and thymic progenitors that survived.

Germline values: CDR1 MNHNS, CDR2 SASEGT. The length of the CDR3 is 14 residues. The J segment lost 5 bases and the V segment lost 5 bases, leaving 7 bases of the junction unmatched. The TCRbeta library incorporated unique molecular identifiers. TCRdb redid the calling of the PCR reads with MiXCR, one entry per CDR3 protein. The sample includes some 550,000 distinct CDR3 sequences, about 21% of them seen just once. This sequence originates from a boy less than two years old who had a stem cell transplant for acute myeloid leukemia, so the T cells may come from the graft donor. The chain carries TRBV6-1 and TRBJ1-1; TRBD1 agrees at 8 bases. The sample here was PBMCs, mostly from graft donor cells, taken 360 days after TCRalphabeta/CD19-depleted stem cell transplant. The CDR3 region is CASSTRTGRTEAFF. In nucleotides, the CDR3 is TGTGCCAGCAGTACCAGGACAGGGAGGACTGAAGCTTTCTTT.